The text below deals with one T cell receptor beta chain. The target antigen is unknown. Single viable CD3+CD4+CD8-CD45RO+ cells were sorted as the memory CD4+ T cells. In the study's own analysis: After removing out-of-frame reads, under 2.5 million distinct TCRbeta sequences remained. Only in-frame clones appear in the TCRdb table, and some are missing; sequencing was by immunoSEQ multiplex PCR. V and J calls and clone size are as listed in that table; D and trimming were resolved from the DNA. The sample has about 82,000 clones, more than 70% seen once. Germline V gives CDR1 MDHEN, CDR2 SYDVKM. Trimming shortened V by 6 bases and J by 2 bases, and 14 bases separated the two germline ends. The CDR3 has 14 amino acids. The data were taken from a study of memory CD4+ T cells and cytomegalovirus serostatus. Study summary: Donors were healthy Belgian adults, under 10 CMV seropositive and about 24 seronegative. General observations from the study: About 40% of the roughly 160 known CMV-associated TCRbeta sequences appeared in CD4+ memory. The CMV-associated TCR signature appears largely within the CD4+ memory repertoire.

The chain recombines TRBV28 with TRBJ2-7; D is possibly TRBD2 (6 bases). The specimen was memory CD4+ T cells from blood. The sequence came from an adult in good health and CMV-seronegative. The CDR3 coding sequence is TGTGCCAGCAGCCTGGCGGGGCAGACCTACGAGCAGTACTTC. Its translation is CASSLAGQTYEQYF.